This TCR beta chain was sequenced for a study of tumor-infiltrating lymphocytes in primary liver carcinoma. The study's findings and limits: Tumor-adjacent and tumor-blood pairs shared a smaller degree of overlap than tumor region pairs.

Per germline, CDR1 ENHRY and CDR2 SYGVKD. V was pared by 6 bases and J by 2 bases, with 14 bases between. This CDR3 contains 16 residues. With a constant-region primer, TCR beta cDNA was made from about 0.5 ug of total RNA. Three rounds of nested multiplex PCR with slightly modified ARM-PCR produced TCR beta libraries. The first two PCR rounds used TRBV1-TRBV30 forward primers with a C-beta reverse primer, around 10 cycles each. TCRdb re-called the multiplex PCR reads with MiXCR, one entry per CDR3 protein. Of about 180,000 distinct CDR3 sequences in the sample, about 60% were seen once. About this clonotype itself: The antigen is unknown.

Unsorted whole blood supplied the RNA, and germline DNA was extracted too. The clonotype was recovered from a man between 35 and 55 years old with primary liver carcinoma and hepatitis B virus infection. The chain recombines TRBV10-3 with TRBJ2-6; perhaps TRBD1 as D (6 bases). Sample: peripheral blood. Here the CDR3 reads CAIRPTTGTGANVLTF. The CDR3 DNA sequence: TGTGCCATCAGACCCACTACAGGGACTGGGGCCAACGTCCTGACTTTC.